The 31 T cell receptor beta chains below come from one sample, sequenced in a study of blood T cell repertoires in COVID-19. TCRdb's table, derived via immunoSEQ multiplex PCR, lists solely in-frame clones and lacks some. There are 230,000 or so clones in the sample; 70% to 90% occur only once, and less than 4.5% lies in the top ten. The sequencing sample was made of PBMCs or T cells enriched from blood (not recorded which). These receptors were taken from a woman in her 40s with acute COVID-19.

This clone was observed a single time. The chain employs TRBV7-9 and TRBJ2-1; 11 bases align to TRBD2. This CDR3 comprises 19 residues. Per the germline V gene, CDR1 is SEHNR and CDR2 is FQNEAQ (reference sequence). J was trimmed by 0 bases and V by 10 bases; bases with no gene match: 17. The CDR3 DNA reads as TGTGCCATCCGTGACTTGTCTAGCGGGGGGACCTTCTCCTACAATGAGCAGTTCTTC. Its protein product is CAIRDLSSGGTFSYNEQFF.

The CDR3 coding sequence is TGTGCCAGCTTCCGAGGGGGTCCGAACACTGAAGCTTTCTTT. Translating it yields CASFRGGPNTEAFF. The rearrangement links TRBV18 to TRBJ1-1, with a possible D match to TRBD1 (6 bases). This CDR3 is 14 amino acids long. Trimming stripped 7 bases from V and 1 base from J, with 13 bases between. Looked up from germline, CDR1 is KGHSH and CDR2 is LQKENI. The full variable domain, rest sourced from reference TRBV18 and TRBJ1-1, is NAGVMQNPRHLVRRRGQEARLRCSPMKGHSHVYWYRQLPEEGLKFMVYLQKENIIDESGMPKERFSAEFPKEGPSILRIQQVVRGDSAAYFCASFRGGPNTEAFFGQGTRLTVV.

V gene TRBV10-2 combines with J gene TRBJ1-5, with 9 bases that match TRBD1. Unmatched junction bases numbered 5, after V lost 5 bases and J lost 6 bases. Germline V gene lookup returns CDR1 WSHSY and CDR2 SAAADI. This CDR3 has 14 residues. CDR3 coding DNA: TGCGCCAGCAGTCTTACAGGGGGCTCTCAGCCCCAGCATTTT. This encodes CASSLTGGSQPQHF.

The chain couples TRBV9 to TRBJ1-4; 9 nucleotides match TRBD1. The CDR3 extends over 15 amino acids. V trimming: 3 bases; J trimming: 2 bases; junction bases outside the gene matches: 2. Germline loops: CDR1 SGDLS, CDR2 YYNGEE. The CDR3 region is CASSGTGGTNEKLFF. The DNA of the CDR3 is TGTGCCAGCAGCGGTACAGGGGGCACTAATGAAAAACTGTTTTTT.

This clone was detected only a few times. V and J are TRBV30 and TRBJ1-2; D is perhaps TRBD1 (6 bases). The V end lost 1 base, the J end lost 3 bases, and 9 bases lay between the germline ends. This CDR3 region has 13 residues. Germline V gives CDR1 GTSNPN, CDR2 SVGIG (reference sequence). The CDR3 region is CAWSAGGDYGYTF. CDR3 sequence (DNA): TGTGCCTGGAGTGCGGGGGGCGACTATGGCTACACCTTC.

This chain links TRBV21-1 with TRBJ1-5. TRBV21-1 is marked as a pseudogene. This CDR3 is built from 17 residues. CDR3 loop: CASSKGWVGTCNQPQHF. CDR3 nucleotide sequence: TGTGCCAGCAGCAAAGGGTGGGTGGGGACTTGCAATCAGCCCCAGCATTTT.

The chain joins TRBV5-6 to TRBJ2-6, with D perhaps matching TRBD1 (6 bases). The CDR3 runs 19 residues. CDR1 SGHDT and CDR2 YYEEEE come from the germline V gene. V was pared by 4 bases and J by 0 bases, with 20 bases between. The DNA for the CDR3 is TGTGCCAGCAGCCACCGATGGACAGCTTACAGCTCTGGGGCCAACGTCCTGACTTTC. Translating it yields CASSHRWTAYSSGANVLTF.

This rearrangement joins TRBV7-2 to TRBJ2-2, with a tentative D call TRBD2 (6 bases). The CDR3 runs 16 residues. The germline V gene encodes CDR1 SGHTA and CDR2 FQGNSA. Trimming stripped 5 bases from V and 4 bases from J, with 17 bases between. Written as DNA, the CDR3 is TGTGCCAGCAGCGGAGGGCGGCGGGCGGTCACCGGGGAGCTGTTTTTT. Translation: CASSGGRRAVTGELFF.

The chain couples TRBV3-1 (or the pseudogene TRBV3-2) to TRBJ2-6; D remains ambiguous. The CDR3 is 15 residues long. The V end was cut by 1 base, the J end by 0 bases, with 4 bases between. Germline V gene data show CDR1 as LGHDT and CDR2 as YNNKEL (reference sequence). CDR3 amino acids: CASSQASSGANVLTF. CDR3 DNA sequence: TGTGCCAGCAGCCAAGCGAGCTCTGGGGCCAACGTCCTGACTTTC.

The chain uses TRBV30 and TRBJ1-4; perhaps TRBD1 as D (6 bases). The V end lost 4 bases, the J end lost 6 bases, and 15 bases lay between the germline ends. The CDR3 sequence is 14 residues long. Germline loops: CDR1 GTSNPN, CDR2 SVGIG (reference sequence). CDR3 in DNA: TGTGCCTGGATGGGCAGGGGTGAGGATGAAAAACTGTTTTTT. Residues: CAWMGRGEDEKLFF.

The J gene is TRBJ2-1, the V gene TRBV5-4; no definite D call. CDR1 and CDR2 from the germline V gene are SGHNT and YYREEE (reference sequence). The CDR3 runs to 15 residues. Trimming cost V 2 bases and J 1 base, with 10 bases left between them. In DNA form, the CDR3 reads TGTGCCAGCAGCTTAGGAGTCGCATCCTACAATGAGCAGTTCTTC. It specifies CASSLGVASYNEQFF.

J is TRBJ1-1 and V is TRBV21-1. TRBV21-1 is a recognized pseudogene. This CDR3 is built from 12 residues. CDR3 sequence reads: CASSNEETEAFF. CDR3 sequence (DNA): TGTGCCAGCAGCAATGAGGAGACTGAAGCTTTCTTT.

The DNA of the CDR3 is TGTGCCAGCAGCTTAACGGGACAGCCCCTCTATGGCTACACCTTC. This codes for CASSLTGQPLYGYTF. The chain carries TRBV5-4 and TRBJ1-2, with TRBD1 matching over 7 bases. This CDR3 is 15 amino acids long. Germline trimming cut 2 bases from V and 4 bases from J; bases unmatched to any gene: 8. Per the germline V gene, CDR1 is SGHNT and CDR2 is YYREEE (reference sequence).

The chain couples TRBV6-5 to TRBJ2-2; no clear D. V was pared by 3 bases and J by 4 bases, with 6 bases between. CDR1 MNHEY and CDR2 SVGAGI come from the germline V gene. The CDR3 has 13 residues. The CDR3 DNA follows: TGTGCCAGCAGTTATCTAGGCACCGGGGAGCTGTTTTTT. It is translated as CASSYLGTGELFF.

This sequence joins TRBV24-1 and TRBJ2-2, with no clear D. The germline V gene encodes CDR1 KGHDR and CDR2 SFDVKD. Between the trimmed V and J ends, which lost 0 bases and 6 bases, there was a span of 7 bases. CDR3 length equals 14 residues. The CDR3 reads CATSDLPGSGELFF. The DNA of the CDR3 is TGTGCCACCAGTGATTTGCCGGGTTCCGGGGAGCTGTTTTTT.

This clone occurred once. J is TRBJ2-1 and V is TRBV5-1, with D possibly being TRBD2 (6 bases). V was cut by 3 bases and J by 9 bases, with 7 bases left in between. Germline CDR1 reads SGHRS; CDR2 reads YFSETQ. The length of the CDR3 is 11 residues. The chain's CDR3 is CASSSGGEQFF. The DNA of the CDR3 is TGCGCCAGCAGCTCCGGGGGTGAGCAGTTCTTC.

The rearrangement uses TRBV12-3 or TRBV12-4 and TRBJ1-6; tentative D call: TRBD1 (5 bases). Trimming stripped 5 bases from V and 10 bases from J, with 12 bases between. This CDR3 spans 13 amino acids. CDR3 DNA: TGTGCCAGCAGTGGGACGGCGGGGTCACCCCTCCACTTT. As protein: CASSGTAGSPLHF.

The rearrangement links TRBV4-3 to TRBJ1-2, with TRBD1 matching 10 bases. The trim removed 4 bases at V and 6 bases at J, leaving 8 bases unmatched. The CDR3 length is 15 residues. Germline V gene lookup returns CDR1 LGHNA and CDR2 YSLEER. The CDR3 loop reads CASSPIGGTGDGYTF. CDR3 in DNA: TGCGCCAGCAGCCCGATCGGGGGGACAGGGGATGGCTACACCTTC.

The chain joins TRBV5-1 to TRBJ2-3; D perhaps matches TRBD1 (7 bases). Germline loops: CDR1 SGHRS, CDR2 YFSETQ. This CDR3 has 16 residues. Trimming removed 3 bases from V and 4 bases from J, with 18 bases in between. The CDR3 DNA reads as TGCGCCAGCAGCTGGTCGGCAGGGGGGTCCGCAGATACGCAGTATTTT. Amino acid sequence: CASSWSAGGSADTQYF.

The J gene is TRBJ1-4, the V gene TRBV4-1, with D unclear. V was shortened by 0 bases and J by 11 bases, with 16 bases between the two germline ends. The CDR3 totals 15 residues. Germline loops: CDR1 MGHRA, CDR2 YSYEKL. The CDR3 DNA reads as TGCGCCAGCAGCCAAGACATGTACGAGGGTGGGAAACTGTTTTTT. Translating gives CASSQDMYEGGKLFF.

V usage is TRBV2 and J usage is TRBJ2-3; a weak D match, TRBD1 (6 bases). Trimming removed 4 bases from V and 5 bases from J, with 13 bases in between. The CDR3 totals 14 residues. Germline V gene lookup returns CDR1 SNHLY and CDR2 FYNNEI. The CDR3 protein is CASSGNRAKDTQYF. CDR3 sequence (DNA): TGTGCCAGCAGTGGTAACAGGGCGAAAGATACGCAGTATTTT.

This chain connects TRBV6-5 to TRBJ1-5, with 8 bases fitting TRBD1. V lost 11 bases, J lost 2 bases, and 5 bases stayed unmatched. Germline V gene data show CDR1 as MNHEY and CDR2 as SVGAGI. The CDR3 has 13 residues. CDR3 DNA: TGTGCCGGAGGGACAGGAGGCAATCAGCCCCAGCATTTT. Amino acids: CAGGTGGNQPQHF.

This clone was detected only once. The chain employs TRBV2 and TRBJ2-6, with D maybe TRBD1 (5 bases). The V end lost 6 bases, the J end lost 1 base, and 7 bases lay between the germline ends. The CDR3 is 14 amino acids. CDR1 SNHLY and CDR2 FYNNEI come from the germline V gene. The CDR3 loop is CASRKGSGANVLTF. The CDR3 bases are TGTGCCAGCAGGAAGGGGTCTGGGGCCAACGTCCTGACTTTC.

This clone was seen a handful of times. Here the CDR3 DNA reads TGTGCCAGTACTAGACAGGGAATCGCGAACACCGGGGAGCTGTTTTTT. Its protein is CASTRQGIANTGELFF. The V and J genes are TRBV19 and TRBJ2-2; 7 bases line up with TRBD1. Germline V lookup: CDR1 LNHDA, CDR2 SQIVND (reference sequence). Trimming removed 7 bases from V and 0 bases from J; junction bases left unmatched: 8. The CDR3 runs to 16 residues.

The CDR3 bases are TGTGCCAGCAGTTTAGAGAGGGTTGCGCCCCAGCATTTT. It specifies CASSLERVAPQHF. The V gene is TRBV27, the J gene TRBJ1-5; D is unresolved. From germline, CDR1 is MNHEY and CDR2 SMNVEV (reference sequence). The ends were cut back, 2 bases at V and 9 bases at J, with 11 bases in the middle. The CDR3 runs to 13 residues.

The rearrangement links TRBV19 to TRBJ2-1; TRBD2 matches at 7 bases. With 6 bases clipped from V and 9 bases from J, the junction kept 8 bases outside the gene matches. Germline CDR1 is LNHDA and CDR2 is SQIVND (reference sequence). The CDR3 runs to 13 residues. The CDR3 protein is CASSGTTFGEQFF. The CDR3 region has the DNA TGTGCCAGTAGCGGGACTACCTTCGGTGAGCAGTTCTTC.

The genes are TRBV7-2 and TRBJ2-7, with D perhaps TRBD2 (7 bases). CDR1 and CDR2 (germline): SGHTA, FQGNSA. Trimming cost V 1 base and J 2 bases, with 12 bases left between them. This CDR3 is built from 15 residues. The CDR3 here is CASSLEGGGPYEQYF. The CDR3 bases are TGTGCCAGCAGCTTAGAAGGCGGGGGCCCCTACGAGCAGTACTTC.

This rearrangement joins TRBV5-1 to TRBJ2-7; D possibly corresponds to TRBD2 (7 bases). CDR1 is SGHRS, CDR2 YFSETQ, per germline. Deletions cut 5 bases from V and 3 bases from J, with 12 bases between. The CDR3 length is 13 residues. The CDR3 protein is CASSAGANYEQYV. The CDR3 DNA reads TGCGCCAGCAGTGCGGGGGCCAACTACGAGCAGTACGTC.

In its sample, this clone was seen once. The chain carries TRBV18 and TRBJ2-7, with D maybe TRBD1 (6 bases). The CDR3 is 14 residues long. Looked up from germline, CDR1 is KGHSH and CDR2 is LQKENI. V lost 0 bases and J 5 bases, leaving 11 bases between the germline ends. In nucleotides, the CDR3 is TGTGCCAGCTCACCACCGAAGGGGGATCACGAGCAGTACTTC. Translating it yields CASSPPKGDHEQYF. The entire variable domain, with the rest obtained from reference TRBV18 and TRBJ2-7, is as follows: NAGVMQNPRHLVRRRGQEARLRCSPMKGHSHVYWYRQLPEEGLKFMVYLQKENIIDESGMPKERFSAEFPKEGPSILRIQQVVRGDSAAYFCASSPPKGDHEQYFGPGTRLTVT.

The V gene is TRBV5-6, the J gene TRBJ2-3; no reliable D call. CDR1 SGHDT and CDR2 YYEEEE come from the germline V gene. The CDR3 extends over 14 amino acids. V lost 0 bases and J lost 2, with 7 bases in between. In nucleotides, the CDR3 is TGTGCCAGCAGCTTGGGGCTTACCACAGATACGCAGTATTTT. It yields the protein CASSLGLTTDTQYF.

The chain joins TRBV2 to TRBJ2-3; TRBD1 aligns across 9 bases. The CDR3 has 18 residues. Per the germline V gene, CDR1 is SNHLY and CDR2 is FYNNEI. The V segment lost 8 bases and the J segment 0 bases; nucleotides outside the gene matches: 15. DNA of the CDR3: TGTGCCAGCGAGGACGGGACAGGGCCCACCCTTAGCACAGATACGCAGTATTTT. It is translated as CASEDGTGPTLSTDTQYF.